This is a list of T cell receptor beta chains from one sample in a study of shared clonotypes between healthy human individuals. The table came from immunoSEQ multiplex PCR; TCRdb's copy has only in-frame clones and leaves some out. Among over 800,000 clones listed, 92% were seen once. Sequenced input: naive CD8+ T cells sorted from blood. These receptors were obtained from a man under 40 in good health. The CDR3 runs from the conserved cysteine through the conserved F or W. The D gene is left open where the match is weak. The size entry is marked missing in some rows and otherwise reads once, few, many or a size class.

v_call	clone_size	d_call	j_call	cdr3_nt	cdr3_aa
TRBV27	NA	NA	TRBJ2-1	TGTGCCAGCAGTTTACCGGCACGTCGAGGCAATGAGCAGTTCTTC	CASSLPARRGNEQFF
TRBV6-1	NA	NA	TRBJ2-7	TGTGCCAGCAGTGAAGCAGTAGCCGACGTATCCTACGAGCAGTACTTC	CASSEAVADVSYEQYF
TRBV11-2	NA	TRBD2	TRBJ2-7	TGTGCCAGCAGCAAGAGCACTAGCGGGAGGTTATACGAGCAGTACTTC	CASSKSTSGRLYEQYF
TRBV6-5	NA	NA	TRBJ2-7	TGTGCCAGCAGTTATAGCGGTAGCTACGAGCAGTACTTC	CASSYSGSYEQYF
TRBV4-1	NA	TRBD2	TRBJ2-5	TGCGCCAGCAGCCTTGGTCCGGGACTAGCGGAAGAGACCCAGTACTTC	CASSLGPGLAEETQYF
TRBV28	NA	TRBD2	TRBJ2-1	TGTGCCAGCTGTCCTGAGTGGGGGGGGAATGAGCAGTTCTTC	CASCPEWGGNEQFF
TRBV7-2	NA	NA	TRBJ2-7	TGTGCCAGCACCCCCCTTGATAAGGCATCGTACGAGCAGTACTTC	CASTPLDKASYEQYF
TRBV27	NA	NA	TRBJ1-1	TGTGCCAGCAGCTCCGTACTCGGGGTTGGTGAAGCTTTCTTT	CASSSVLGVGEAFF
TRBV29-1	once	NA	TRBJ2-7	TGCAGCGTTCTGGGGGGGACAGGTAACTACGAGCAGTACTTC	CSVLGGTGNYEQYF
TRBV30	NA	NA	TRBJ2-7	TGTGCCTGGGACAATGGGGTTTCCGAGCAGTACTTC	CAWDNGVSEQYF
TRBV28	NA	NA	TRBJ2-7	TGTGCCAGCAGTTTAGGAGGGTATTCCTACGAGCAGTACTTC	CASSLGGYSYEQYF
TRBV2	NA	NA	TRBJ2-7	TGTGCCCGCTCAAAGCCCTCGTCCTACGAGCAGTACTTC	CARSKPSSYEQYF
TRBV7-8	NA	NA	TRBJ2-6	TGTGCCAGCAGCTCCAGGGAGTCTGGGGCCAACGTCCTGACTTTC	CASSSRESGANVLTF
TRBV12-5	NA	NA	TRBJ2-5	TGTGCTAGTGGTTTGGTATTCGGACAGAACGCCCAAGAGACCCAGTACTTC	CASGLVFGQNAQETQYF
TRBV2	NA	NA	TRBJ2-1	TGTGCCAGCAGTGTAGGGCGTTCCTACAATGAGCAGTTCTTC	CASSVGRSYNEQFF
TRBV4-1	NA	NA	TRBJ2-7	TGCGCCAGCAGCCAGGGATCCTCCGGGACCTACTACGAGCAGTACTTC	CASSQGSSGTYYEQYF
TRBV13	NA	NA	TRBJ1-1	TGTGCCAGCAGCTTACAGGGCCCGTTGACTGAAGCTTTCTTT	CASSLQGPLTEAFF
TRBV6-5	NA	NA	TRBJ2-2	TGTGCCAGCAGTTACTTCCAGAGCACCGGGGAGCTGTTTTTT	CASSYFQSTGELFF
TRBV7-9	NA	NA	TRBJ2-3	TGTGCCAGCAGCCCGCGGCAGAGGGCGGCAGATACGCAGTATTTT	CASSPRQRAADTQYF
TRBV14	NA	NA	TRBJ2-7	TGTGCCAGCAGCTTCAGCGGGCCACCATACGAGCAGTACTTC	CASSFSGPPYEQYF
TRBV5-1	NA	TRBD2	TRBJ2-1	TGCGCCAGCAGCTTGACAAACAGAGCTGGGGGCCTAGCGGGTTATGAGCAGTTCTTC	CASSLTNRAGGLAGYEQFF
TRBV19	once	NA	TRBJ1-5	TGTGCCAGTAGTATAGATTGGGGGCTGACAAATCAGCCCCAGCATTTT	CASSIDWGLTNQPQHF
TRBV5-1	NA	TRBD2	TRBJ2-2	TGCGCCAGCCAGAAACTAGCGGGAGGGAATATCGGGGAGCTGTTTTTT	CASQKLAGGNIGELFF